This TCR beta chain was obtained from a study of Graves' ophthalmopathy and Graves' hyperthyroidism. General study points: Most expanded thyroid clonotypes above 0.001 frequency also appeared in blood. Prediction of ophthalmopathy progression reached about 65% sensitivity and about 72% specificity.

The authors defined stable hyperthyroidism as no ophthalmopathy within 18 months of follow-up. PBMCs were isolated by Ficoll-Paque density gradient centrifugation, using 7.5 to 10 ml of fresh peripheral blood as the starting material. Trimming cost V 3 bases and J 5 bases, with 13 bases left between them. The CDR3 length is 14 residues. CDR1 SGHTA and CDR2 FQGNSA come from the germline V gene. Researchers took RNA transcripts and amplified TCR beta CDR3 regions from them. HTBI primers served in a first-round RT-PCR, which a second-round multiplex PCR followed. Using its own MiXCR run on the multiplex PCR reads, TCRdb lists one record per CDR3 protein. Of roughly 36,000 distinct CDR3 sequences in the sample, 50% were seen once. On this clonotype: Its cognate antigen is unknown.

Sample: peripheral blood. The chain joins TRBV7-2 to TRBJ2-5; weak D call: TRBD1 (5 bases). The TCR was taken from an adult woman with stable Graves' hyperthyroidism. The CDR3 DNA follows: TGTGCCAGCAGCTTGGGCAGGGCATCGGAGACCCAGTACTTC. Its protein product is CASSLGRASETQYF.